The next 29 T cell receptor beta chains were all read from a single sample in a study of blood T cell repertoires in COVID-19. Profiling relied on immunoSEQ multiplex PCR, and the TCRdb table lists in-frame clones only, not all of them. The repertoire consists of about 40,000 clones, with 60% to 85% occurring once and the leading ten covering around a third. Sequencing used peripheral blood. The source is a woman older than 75 with acute or convalescent COVID-19.

The table lists this clone with a count of one. V usage is TRBV6-1 and J usage is TRBJ1-6; possibly TRBD1 for D (6 bases). The CDR3 is made up of 15 amino acids. Germline CDR1 reads MNHNS; CDR2 reads SASEGT. Trimming took off 2 bases at V and 7 bases at J, with 12 bases between the two ends. CDR3 protein: CASSERGGQNSPLHF. CDR3 coding DNA: TGTGCCAGCAGTGAAAGGGGGGGACAAAATTCACCCCTCCACTTT.

The chain is built from TRBV6-6 and TRBJ1-2, with D perhaps matching TRBD1 (6 bases). Per the germline V gene, CDR1 is MNHNY and CDR2 is SVGAGI (reference sequence). This CDR3 contains 12 residues. The V and J ends lost 6 bases and 5 bases respectively, with 10 bases between them. CDR3 in amino acids: CASSRQGYGYTF. The CDR3 DNA sequence: TGTGCCAGCAGCCGGCAGGGGTATGGCTACACCTTC.

In its sample, this clone was seen a few times. The V call is TRBV11-3, the J call TRBJ1-1, with 10 bases aligning to TRBD1. J gave up 6 bases and V 3 bases, and 4 bases lay outside the gene matches. CDR3 size: 14 residues. Germline lookup yields CDR1 SGHNT and CDR2 YENEEA. CDR3 coding DNA: TGTGCCAGCAGCTTGACAGGGGGCGCATCTGAAGCTTTCTTT. Translation gives CASSLTGGASEAFF.

V is TRBV7-3 and J is TRBJ2-5; the D is unclear. Germline values: CDR1 SGHTA, CDR2 FQGTGA. The V end was cut by 2 bases, the J end by 1 base, with 5 bases between. This CDR3 region has 13 residues. This chain's CDR3 is CASSLAAQETQYF. CDR3 sequence (DNA): TGTGCCAGCAGCTTAGCGGCCCAAGAGACCCAGTACTTC.

The chain recombines TRBV10-3 with TRBJ1-3, with D perhaps matching TRBD1 (6 bases). Germline CDR1 and CDR2: ENHRY and SYGVKD. CDR3 size: 14 residues. V was trimmed by 10 bases and J by 4 bases, leaving 17 bases between them. This chain's CDR3 is CATLRGRLGNTIYF. The CDR3 region has the DNA TGTGCCACCCTCAGGGGAAGGCTGGGAAACACCATATATTTT.

The chain recombines TRBV28 with TRBJ1-1; D is undetermined. This CDR3 has 13 amino acids. Germline V lookup: CDR1 MDHEN, CDR2 SYDVKM. The V and J ends lost 2 bases and 1 base respectively, with 5 bases between them. CDR3 nucleotides: TGTGCCAGCAGTTTAGTGAGGAACACTGAAGCTTTCTTT. Translated: CASSLVRNTEAFF.

This clone was counted once. Other DNA sequences in this specimen translate into the identical CDR3. V gene TRBV10-3 combines with J gene TRBJ1-3; possibly TRBD1 for D (6 bases). V shed 6 bases and J shed 0 bases, with 6 bases lying between them. In germline, CDR1 is ENHRY, CDR2 SYGVKD. The CDR3 runs to 13 residues. The CDR3 is CAIRDSSGNTIYF. The CDR3 DNA is TGTGCCATCAGGGACAGCTCTGGAAACACCATATATTTT.

This chain links TRBV9 with TRBJ2-2; D not resolved. The CDR3 is made up of 15 amino acids. Germline V gene lookup returns CDR1 SGDLS and CDR2 YYNGEE. Trimming stripped 1 base from V and 0 bases from J, with 7 bases between. The CDR3 sequence: CASSVTRSNTGELFF. Written as DNA, the CDR3 is TGTGCCAGCAGCGTAACCAGGTCGAACACCGGGGAGCTGTTTTTT. Full variable domain (missing parts from reference TRBV9 and TRBJ2-2): DSGVTQTPKHLITATGQRVTLRCSPRSGDLSVYWYQQSLDQGLQFLIQYYNGEERAKGNILERFSAQQFPDLHSELNLSSLELGDSALYFCASSVTRSNTGELFFGEGSRLTVL.

This rearrangement joins TRBV3-1 (or the pseudogene TRBV3-2) to TRBJ1-4; the match to TRBD1 covers 9 bases. The CDR3 is 17 amino acids. The junction had 5 bases not matched to a gene; V was cut back by 2 bases and J by 1 base. Germline V gene lookup returns CDR1 LGHDT and CDR2 YNNKEL (reference sequence). CDR3 nucleotide sequence: TGTGCCAGCAGCCAACCGGGACAGGGTGGAACTAATGAAAAACTGTTTTTT. It codes for CASSQPGQGGTNEKLFF.

This rearrangement joins TRBV5-1 to TRBJ2-2; D might be TRBD2 (5 bases). V was shortened by 4 bases and J by 4 bases, with 14 bases between the two germline ends. The CDR3 is made up of 15 amino acids. CDR1 SGHRS and CDR2 YFSETQ come from the germline V gene. The CDR3 sequence is CASSPTRAATGELFF. CDR3 sequence (DNA): TGCGCCAGCAGCCCAACTAGGGCGGCCACCGGGGAGCTGTTTTTT.

V gene TRBV6-5 combines with J gene TRBJ2-4, with 7 bases fitting TRBD1. Per the germline V gene, CDR1 is MNHEY and CDR2 is SVGAGI. V trimming: 2 bases; J trimming: 6 bases; junction bases outside the gene matches: 4. The CDR3 spans 14 residues. The CDR3 loop reads CASSYGQGVNIQYF. The CDR3 region has the DNA TGTGCCAGCAGTTACGGCCAGGGGGTAAACATTCAGTACTTC.

The genes are TRBV14 and TRBJ1-1; D gene unclear. The germline V gene has CDR1 SGHDN and CDR2 FVKESK. V gave up 7 bases and J gave up 2 bases, with 11 bases separating them. This CDR3 has 13 amino acids. Here the CDR3 DNA reads TGTGCCAGCACCCGAGTGAGTAACACTGAAGCTTTCTTT. Its translation is CASTRVSNTEAFF.

This rearrangement joins TRBV30 to TRBJ1-3; unclear D gene. Germline V lookup: CDR1 GTSNPN, CDR2 SVGIG (reference sequence). This CDR3 is 16 amino acids long. The ends were cut back, 2 bases at V and 0 bases at J, with 14 bases in the middle. The CDR3 region has the DNA TGTGCCTGGAGTCCGCGGGGTTCTTTCTCTGGAAACACCATATATTTT. Translated: CAWSPRGSFSGNTIYF.

This clone was observed at least ten times. The same CDR3 arises from other DNA sequences in this sample as well. The chain joins TRBV28 to TRBJ1-1; maybe TRBD1 (5 bases). The CDR3 is made up of 14 amino acids. V lost 5 bases and J 0 bases, leaving 10 bases between the germline ends. Germline CDR1 and CDR2: MDHEN and SYDVKM. The CDR3 DNA reads TGTGCCAGCAGTCCAGGGAGGGTGAACACTGAAGCTTTCTTT. Protein product: CASSPGRVNTEAFF.

The V and J genes are TRBV29-1 and TRBJ2-7, with D tentatively TRBD1 (7 bases). Per germline, CDR1 SQVTM and CDR2 ANQGSEA. The CDR3 covers 15 residues. V was shortened by 4 bases and J by 4 bases, with 20 bases between the two germline ends. CDR3 nucleotide sequence: TGCAGCGTTGTCTACTACCGGGAGACAGGGTACGAGCAGTACTTC. Encoded protein: CSVVYYRETGYEQYF.

This chain uses TRBV7-8 with TRBJ1-1; no clear D. Germline CDR1 and CDR2: SGHVS and FQNEAQ. V lost 5 bases and J 1 base, leaving 8 bases between the germline ends. This CDR3 contains 13 residues. In nucleotides, the CDR3 is TGTGCCAGCAGCGGGCAGCAGAACACTGAAGCTTTCTTT. Its translation: CASSGQQNTEAFF. The full variable domain, with the rest looked up from reference TRBV7-8 and TRBJ1-1, is GAGVSQSPRYKVAKRGQDVALRCDPISGHVSLFWYQQALGQGPEFLTYFQNEAQLDKSGLPSDRFFAERPEGSVSTLKIQRTQQEDSAVYLCASSGQQNTEAFFGQGTRLTVV.

The chain couples TRBV7-9 to TRBJ2-7; tentatively, D is TRBD2 (6 bases). Germline V CDR1 and CDR2: SEHNR, FQNEAQ (reference sequence). The CDR3 is 15 amino acids. Trimming took 2 bases from V and 6 from J, leaving 17 bases between them. This CDR3 reads CASSLRPGVVSEQYF. DNA of the CDR3: TGTGCCAGCAGCTTACGACCGGGAGTAGTCAGCGAGCAGTACTTC.

This clone was counted between two and nine times. The chain links TRBV9 to TRBJ1-2, with a tentative D call TRBD1 (5 bases). The CDR3 runs 15 residues. V lost 0 bases, J lost 3 bases, and 12 bases lay in between. Germline loops: CDR1 SGDLS, CDR2 YYNGEE. The CDR3 nucleotides are TGTGCCAGCAGCGTAGGTCCCGGGGGGGACTATGGCTACACCTTC. This translates into CASSVGPGGDYGYTF.

V and J are TRBV6-1 and TRBJ2-4, with 11 bases matching TRBD2. The CDR3 contains 16 residues. The V gene's germline CDR1 is MNHNS and CDR2 SASEGT. With V trimmed by 4 bases and J by 8 bases, 10 bases remained unmatched. Here the CDR3 DNA reads TGTGCCAGCAGTGCCAAGACTAGCGGGACGGGGTACATTCAGTACTTC. Amino acid sequence: CASSAKTSGTGYIQYF.

The chain has TRBV21-1 and TRBJ2-5; TRBD2, the table's D call, was not compared with the DNA. TRBV21-1 is designated a pseudogene. This CDR3 spans 16 amino acids. CDR3 DNA: TGTGCCAGCAGCATCCTGACTAGCGGGATTCAAGAGACCCAGTACTTC. This codes for CASSILTSGIQETQYF.

This chain joins TRBV7-9 and TRBJ2-2; D is uncertain. Trimming stripped 4 bases from V and 6 bases from J, with 6 bases between. Germline lookup yields CDR1 SEHNR and CDR2 FQNEAQ (reference sequence). The CDR3 is made up of 12 amino acids. The CDR3, as DNA: TGTGCCAGCAGCTCGGTCGCCGGGGAGCTGTTTTTT. Its translation is CASSSVAGELFF.

The chain recombines TRBV27 with TRBJ2-7, with D unresolved. The V gene lost 3 bases and the J gene lost 6 bases, with 9 bases spanning the gap. Germline CDR1 is MNHEY and CDR2 is SMNVEV (reference sequence). This CDR3 has 12 amino acids. CDR3 amino acids: CASSLQEGEQYF. The CDR3, as DNA: TGTGCCAGCAGTTTGCAGGAAGGCGAGCAGTACTTC.

V is TRBV4-2 and J is TRBJ1-5; TRBD1 agrees at 7 bases. V was pared by 0 bases and J by 3 bases, with 5 bases of the junction left unmatched. The CDR3 extends over 16 amino acids. CDR1 and CDR2 (germline): LGHNA, YNFKEQ. The CDR3, as DNA: TGTGCCAGCAGCCAAGATATAGGGGGCGACAATCAGCCCCAGCATTTT. Amino acid sequence: CASSQDIGGDNQPQHF.

The count of this clone is one. The chain couples TRBV18 to TRBJ2-7; 8 nucleotides match TRBD1. Germline V gives CDR1 KGHSH, CDR2 LQKENI. V trimming: 6 bases; J trimming: 5 bases; junction bases outside the gene matches: 9. This CDR3 has 14 amino acids. CDR3 sequence (DNA): TGTGCCAGCTCGCCGGGACAGGTAGTACACGAGCAGTACTTC. This encodes CASSPGQVVHEQYF.

V is TRBV5-4 and J is TRBJ2-7, with a weak D call TRBD2 (6 bases). Trimming pared 0 bases from V and 6 bases from J, leaving 13 bases between. The length of the CDR3 is 14 residues. CDR1 and CDR2 from the germline V gene are SGHNT and YYREEE (reference sequence). CDR3 protein: CASSLVGSRGEQYF. In DNA, the CDR3 is TGTGCCAGCAGCTTGGTCGGGAGTCGGGGCGAGCAGTACTTC.

The chain has TRBV2 and TRBJ1-5; 9 bases map to TRBD1. Trimming removed 1 base from V and 4 bases from J; junction bases left unmatched: 11. This CDR3 has 18 residues. CDR1 and CDR2 (germline): SNHLY, FYNNEI. For the CDR3, the DNA is TGTGCCAGCAGTGAAGGAAATATGAGGACAGGGGATAATCAGCCCCAGCATTTT. This sequence encodes CASSEGNMRTGDNQPQHF.

The chain recombines TRBV11-2 with TRBJ2-7; the D gene is possibly TRBD1 (6 bases). The CDR3 is made up of 14 amino acids. Per the germline V gene, CDR1 is SGHAT and CDR2 is FQNNGV. Deletions cut 6 bases from V and 2 bases from J, with 14 bases between. In nucleotides, the CDR3 is TGTGCCAGCAGGAGCGTTCAGGGGCCCTACGAGCAGTACTTC. It yields the protein CASRSVQGPYEQYF.

The chain has TRBV3-1 (or the pseudogene TRBV3-2) and TRBJ2-1; TRBD2 is a possible D gene (6 bases). Trimming cost V 5 bases and J 1 base, with 18 bases left between them. This CDR3 spans 17 amino acids. The germline V gene encodes CDR1 LGHDT and CDR2 YNNKEL (reference sequence). The CDR3, as DNA: TGTGCCAGCAGCGAGCTCCCTTTGGGGGGATCCTACAATGAGCAGTTCTTC. Translated, it gives CASSELPLGGSYNEQFF.

V gene TRBV5-1 combines with J gene TRBJ2-7; 12 bases align to TRBD2. The germline CDR1 and CDR2 sequences are SGHRS and YFSETQ. Trimming removed 2 bases from V and 5 bases from J; junction bases left unmatched: 8. The CDR3 runs to 16 residues. CDR3 sequence (DNA): TGCGCCAGCAGCTTAAACCTAGCGGGAGGGTTAGACGAGCAGTACTTC. It is translated as CASSLNLAGGLDEQYF.